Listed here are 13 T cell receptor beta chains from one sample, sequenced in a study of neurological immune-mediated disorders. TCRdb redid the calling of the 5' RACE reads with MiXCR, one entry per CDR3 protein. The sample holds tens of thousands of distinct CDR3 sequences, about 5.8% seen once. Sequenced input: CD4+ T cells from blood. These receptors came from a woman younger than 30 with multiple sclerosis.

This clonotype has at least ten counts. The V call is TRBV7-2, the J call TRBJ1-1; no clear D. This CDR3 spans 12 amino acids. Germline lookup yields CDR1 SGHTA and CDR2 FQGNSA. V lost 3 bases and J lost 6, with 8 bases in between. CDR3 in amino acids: CASSFLRAEAFF. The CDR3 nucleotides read TGTGCCAGCAGCTTTCTAAGGGCTGAAGCTTTCTTT.

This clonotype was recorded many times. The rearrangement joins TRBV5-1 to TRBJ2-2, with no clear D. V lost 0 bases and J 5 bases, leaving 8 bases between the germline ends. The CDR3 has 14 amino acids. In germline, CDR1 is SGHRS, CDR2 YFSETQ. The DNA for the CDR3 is TGCGCCAGCAGCTTGGTACAAGCTACCGGGGAGCTGTTTTTT. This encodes CASSLVQATGELFF.

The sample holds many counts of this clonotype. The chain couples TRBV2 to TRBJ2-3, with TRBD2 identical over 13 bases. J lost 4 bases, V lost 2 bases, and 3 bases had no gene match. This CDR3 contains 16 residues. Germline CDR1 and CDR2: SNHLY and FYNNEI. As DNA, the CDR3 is TGTGCCAGCAGTGAACGGACTAGCGGGAGCGCAGATACGCAGTATTTT. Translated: CASSERTSGSADTQYF.

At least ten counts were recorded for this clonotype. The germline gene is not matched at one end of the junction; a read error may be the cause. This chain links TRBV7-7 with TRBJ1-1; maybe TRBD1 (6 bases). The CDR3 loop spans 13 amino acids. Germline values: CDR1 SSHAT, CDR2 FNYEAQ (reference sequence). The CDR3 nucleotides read TGTGCTAGCAGCCAGGACAGGAACACTGAAGCTTTCTTT. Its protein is CASSQDRNTEAFF. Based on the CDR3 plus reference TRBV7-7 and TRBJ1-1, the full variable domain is GAGVSQSPRYKVTKRGQDVTLRCDPISSHATLYWYQQALGQGPEFLTYFNYEAQPDKSGLPSDRFSAERPEGSISTLTIQRTEQRDSAMYRCASSQDRNTEAFFGQGTRLTVV.

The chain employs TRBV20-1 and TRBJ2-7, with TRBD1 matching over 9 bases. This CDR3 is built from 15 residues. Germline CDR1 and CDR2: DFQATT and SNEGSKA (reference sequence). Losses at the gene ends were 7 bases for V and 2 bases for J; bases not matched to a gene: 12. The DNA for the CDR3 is TGCAGTGTAAGACCGGGGACAGGGCGAACCTACGAGCAGTACTTC. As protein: CSVRPGTGRTYEQYF.

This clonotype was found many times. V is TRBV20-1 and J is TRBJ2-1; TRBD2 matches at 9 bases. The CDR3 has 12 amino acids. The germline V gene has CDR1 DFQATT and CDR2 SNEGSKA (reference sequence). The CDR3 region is CSPQREENEQFF. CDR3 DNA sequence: TGCAGCCCGCAGCGGGAGGAGAATGAGCAGTTCTTC.

Here the CDR3 DNA reads TGCAGCATTCCTCCACTAGCGGGAGTTCCTGAGCAGTTCTTC. It encodes CSIPPLAGVPEQFF. The gene calls are TRBV29-1 and TRBJ2-1; 11 bases map to TRBD2. The germline gives CDR1 SQVTM, CDR2 ANQGSEA. This CDR3 has 14 amino acids. Losses at the gene ends were 8 bases for V and 9 bases for J; bases not matched to a gene: 12.

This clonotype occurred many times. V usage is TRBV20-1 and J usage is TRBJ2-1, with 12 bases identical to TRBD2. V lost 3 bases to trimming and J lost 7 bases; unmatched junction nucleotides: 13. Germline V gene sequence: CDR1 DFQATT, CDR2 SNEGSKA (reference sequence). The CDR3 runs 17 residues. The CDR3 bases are TGCAGTGCTAGGGCCATGACTAGCGGGAGATCAGCTAATGAGCAGTTCTTC. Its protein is CSARAMTSGRSANEQFF.

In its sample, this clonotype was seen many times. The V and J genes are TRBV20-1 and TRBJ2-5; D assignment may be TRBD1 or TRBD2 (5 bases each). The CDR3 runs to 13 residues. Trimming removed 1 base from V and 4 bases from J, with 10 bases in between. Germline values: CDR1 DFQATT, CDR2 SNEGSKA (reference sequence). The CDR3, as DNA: TGCAGTGCTAGAGTAGTTGGGGGAGAGACCCAGTACTTC. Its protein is CSARVVGGETQYF.

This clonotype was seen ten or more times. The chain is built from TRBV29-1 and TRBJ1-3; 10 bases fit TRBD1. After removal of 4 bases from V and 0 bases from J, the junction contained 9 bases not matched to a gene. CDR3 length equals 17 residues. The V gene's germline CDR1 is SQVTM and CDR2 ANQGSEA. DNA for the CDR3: TGCAGCGTTGGATCCGGGACAGGGGCCATCTCTGGAAACACCATATATTTT. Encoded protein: CSVGSGTGAISGNTIYF.

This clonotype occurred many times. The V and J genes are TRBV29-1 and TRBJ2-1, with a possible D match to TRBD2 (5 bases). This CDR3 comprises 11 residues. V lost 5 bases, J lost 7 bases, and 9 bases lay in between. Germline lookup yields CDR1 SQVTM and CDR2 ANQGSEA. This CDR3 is CSVQAVNEQFF. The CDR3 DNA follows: TGCAGCGTTCAAGCGGTGAATGAGCAGTTCTTC.

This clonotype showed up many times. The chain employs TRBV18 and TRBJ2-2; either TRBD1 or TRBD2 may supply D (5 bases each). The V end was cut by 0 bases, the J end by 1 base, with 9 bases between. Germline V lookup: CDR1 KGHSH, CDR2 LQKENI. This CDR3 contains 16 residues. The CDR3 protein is CASSPPGTGNTGELFF. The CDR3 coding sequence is TGTGCCAGCTCACCACCCGGGACGGGGAACACCGGGGAGCTGTTTTTT.

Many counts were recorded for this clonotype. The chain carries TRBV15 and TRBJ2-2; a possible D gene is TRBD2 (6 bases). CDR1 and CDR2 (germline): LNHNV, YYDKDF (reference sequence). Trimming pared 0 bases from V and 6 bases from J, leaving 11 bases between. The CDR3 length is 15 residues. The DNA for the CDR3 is TGTGCCACCAGCAGAGAGGGTCCGGGGGCCGGGGAGCTGTTTTTT. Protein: CATSREGPGAGELFF.